This T cell receptor (beta chain) was sequenced during a study of identical twins. CDR3 length: 16 amino acids. The V gene lost 2 bases and the J gene lost 5 bases, with 17 bases spanning the gap. Germline-derived CDR1 and CDR2 are SEHNR and FQNEAQ (reference sequence). Each CDR3 protein is one row after TCRdb ran MiXCR on the 5' RACE reads. The repertoire has hundreds of thousands of distinct CDR3 sequences, about 7.5% of them found once; the top ten carry 5.4%. This sample was shared with a second study, whose subject was yellow fever vaccine responses in identical twins.

The V gene is TRBV7-9, the J gene TRBJ2-3; weak D call: TRBD2 (6 bases). Material for sequencing was CD8+ T cells sorted from blood. The clonotype was recovered from a woman between 18 and 29 years old in good health. The CDR3 sequence is CASSLHWERGRDTQYF. In DNA form, the CDR3 reads TGTGCCAGCAGCTTACATTGGGAACGGGGGAGAGATACGCAGTATTTT. Drawing the rest from reference TRBV7-9 and TRBJ2-3, the complete variable domain is DTGVSQNPRHKITKRGQNVTFRCDPISEHNRLYWYRQTLGQGPEFLTYFQNEAQLEKSRLLSDRFSAERPKGSFSTLEIQRTEQGDSAMYLCASSLHWERGRDTQYFGPGTRLTVL.